This paragraph reports one T cell receptor (beta chain). The data originate from a study of blood T cell repertoires in COVID-19. CDR1 KGHSY and CDR2 FQNENV come from the germline V gene. The V and J ends lost 3 bases and 9 bases, in that order; junction bases with no gene match: 2. The CDR3 has 13 amino acids. Libraries were prepared by immunoSEQ multiplex PCR; TCRdb keeps only in-frame clonotypes and omits some of them. The sample contains under 90,000 clones, around nine tenths of which appear only once. The sequence was collected from a man aged 55 to 70 with acute or convalescent COVID-19. The V gene is TRBV16, the J gene TRBJ2-1, with TRBD1 matching 10 bases. Material for sequencing was peripheral blood. The CDR3 here is CASSHDRGLEQFF. For the CDR3, the DNA is TGTGCCAGCAGCCACGACAGGGGGCTTGAGCAGTTCTTC. The entire variable domain, with the rest obtained from reference TRBV16 and TRBJ2-1, is as follows: GEEVAQTPKHLVRGEGQKAKLYCAPIKGHSYVFWYQQVLKNEFKFLISFQNENVFDETGMPKERFSAKCLPNSPCSLEIQATKLEDSAVYFCASSHDRGLEQFFGPGTRLTVL.